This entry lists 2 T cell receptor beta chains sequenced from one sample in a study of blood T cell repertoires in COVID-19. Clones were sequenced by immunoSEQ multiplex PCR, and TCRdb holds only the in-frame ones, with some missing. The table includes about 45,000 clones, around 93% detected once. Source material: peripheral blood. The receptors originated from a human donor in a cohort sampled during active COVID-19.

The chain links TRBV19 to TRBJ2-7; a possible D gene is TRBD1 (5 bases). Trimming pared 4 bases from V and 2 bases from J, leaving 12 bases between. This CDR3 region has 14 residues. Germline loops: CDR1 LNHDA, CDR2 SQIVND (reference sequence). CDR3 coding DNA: TGTGCCAGTAGTAGCCAGGGTGGCACCTACGAGCAGTACTTC. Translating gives CASSSQGGTYEQYF.

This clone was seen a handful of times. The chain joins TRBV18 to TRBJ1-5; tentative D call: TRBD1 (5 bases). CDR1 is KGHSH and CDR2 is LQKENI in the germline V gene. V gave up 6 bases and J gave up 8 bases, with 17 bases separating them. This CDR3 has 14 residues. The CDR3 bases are TGTGCCAGCTCCCGCGGGGGAGAAGGTAAGCCCCAGCATTTT. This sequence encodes CASSRGGEGKPQHF. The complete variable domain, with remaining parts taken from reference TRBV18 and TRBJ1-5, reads NAGVMQNPRHLVRRRGQEARLRCSPMKGHSHVYWYRQLPEEGLKFMVYLQKENIIDESGMPKERFSAEFPKEGPSILRIQQVVRGDSAAYFCASSRGGEGKPQHFGDGTRLSIL.